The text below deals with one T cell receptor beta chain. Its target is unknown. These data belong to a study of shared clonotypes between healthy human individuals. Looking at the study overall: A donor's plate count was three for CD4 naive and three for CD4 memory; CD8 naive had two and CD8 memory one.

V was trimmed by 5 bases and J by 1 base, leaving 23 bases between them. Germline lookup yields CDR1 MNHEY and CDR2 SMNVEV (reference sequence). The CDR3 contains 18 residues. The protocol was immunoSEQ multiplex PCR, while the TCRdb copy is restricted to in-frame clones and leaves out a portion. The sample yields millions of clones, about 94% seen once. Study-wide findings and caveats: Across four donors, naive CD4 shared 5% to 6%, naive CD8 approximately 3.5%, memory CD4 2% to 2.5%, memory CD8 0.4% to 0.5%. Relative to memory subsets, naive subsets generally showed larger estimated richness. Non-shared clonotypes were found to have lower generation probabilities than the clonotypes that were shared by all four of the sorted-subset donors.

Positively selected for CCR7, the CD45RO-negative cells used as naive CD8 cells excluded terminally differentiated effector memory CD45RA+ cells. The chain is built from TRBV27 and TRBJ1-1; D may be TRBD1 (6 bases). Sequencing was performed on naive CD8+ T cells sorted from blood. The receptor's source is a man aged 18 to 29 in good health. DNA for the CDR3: TGTGCCAGCAGTCCCCTCGGTTTTGTCCTACAGGGGAACACTGAAGCTTTCTTT. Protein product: CASSPLGFVLQGNTEAFF.